The clone carrying this T cell receptor beta chain came up a few times. Germline V gives CDR1 SEHNR, CDR2 FQNEAQ (reference sequence). Trimming pared 1 base from V and 5 bases from J, leaving 14 bases between. This CDR3 has 16 amino acids. The data derive from a study of blood T cell repertoires in COVID-19. Clones were read by immunoSEQ multiplex PCR, and TCRdb kept only the in-frame ones, dropping some. The sample contains 250,000 to 300,000 clones, about nine tenths of which appear only once. The gene calls are TRBV7-9 and TRBJ1-4, with D maybe TRBD1 (5 bases). The sequence came from a woman aged 45 to 65 who had been exposed to COVID-19. The sample consisted of PBMCs or T cells enriched from blood (not recorded which). The CDR3 sequence: CASSLVGSGRNEKLFF. As DNA, the CDR3 is TGTGCCAGCAGCTTAGTCGGGTCAGGGAGGAATGAAAAACTGTTTTTT.